Listed here are 13 T cell receptor beta chains from one sample, sequenced in a study of shared clonotypes between healthy human individuals. Naive CD8 cells lacked CD45RO, underwent positive selection for CCR7 and left out terminally differentiated effector memory CD45RA+ cells. TCRdb keeps only in-frame clones here, not all; method: immunoSEQ multiplex PCR. The repertoire holds about 1,800,000 clones, about 94% seen once, with 1.2% in the top ten. The sequenced material came from naive CD8+ T cells sorted from blood. All receptors come from a young man in good health.

About this clone itself: Other nucleotide sequences from this sample produce the same CDR3. The chain joins TRBV13 to TRBJ1-4; D unresolved. The V gene's germline CDR1 is PRHDT and CDR2 FYEKMQ (reference sequence). V was shortened by 0 bases and J by 2 bases, with 4 bases between the two germline ends. This CDR3 has 14 amino acids. In DNA, the CDR3 is TGTGCCAGCAGCTTAGGGGCGACTAATGAAAAACTGTTTTTT. Translation gives CASSLGATNEKLFF.

V and J are TRBV15 and TRBJ2-2; 9 nucleotides align to TRBD1. The CDR3 runs to 15 residues. V gave up 2 bases and J gave up 3 bases; unmatched junction bases: 1. Germline CDR1 is LNHNV and CDR2 is YYDKDF (reference sequence). The CDR3 loop is CATSRRTGDTGELFF. In DNA, the CDR3 is TGTGCCACCAGCAGACGGACAGGGGACACCGGGGAGCTGTTTTTT.

The CDR3 bases are TGTGCCTGGAGTGCGGCAGACCTCTTCAATGAGCAGTTCTTC. It translates to CAWSAADLFNEQFF. The chain joins TRBV30 to TRBJ2-1, with D hard to call. V was shortened by 1 base and J by 6 bases, with 13 bases between the two germline ends. This CDR3 region has 14 residues. The germline V gene encodes CDR1 GTSNPN and CDR2 SVGIG (reference sequence).

CDR3 residues: CASSFPGEGRYEQYF. The CDR3 nucleotides read TGTGCCAGCAGCTTCCCAGGGGAGGGTCGGTACGAGCAGTACTTC. The chain recombines TRBV13 with TRBJ2-7; tentatively, D is TRBD2 (7 bases). V lost 3 bases and J 4 bases, leaving 16 bases between the germline ends. This CDR3 has 15 residues. Looked up from germline, CDR1 is PRHDT and CDR2 is FYEKMQ (reference sequence). The whole variable domain, remainder taken from reference TRBV13 and TRBJ2-7, is AAGVIQSPRHLIKEKRETATLKCYPIPRHDTVYWYQQGPGQDPQFLISFYEKMQSDKGSIPDRFSAQQFSDYHSELNMSSLELGDSALYFCASSFPGEGRYEQYFGPGTRLTVT.

This clone was detected only once. The chain carries TRBV6-1 and TRBJ2-3, with D unresolved. CDR1 is MNHNS, CDR2 SASEGT, per germline. The CDR3 covers 15 residues. V lost 8 bases and J lost 7, with 22 bases in between. CDR3 DNA sequence: TGTGCCAGCGCCGAGTCGGCCACCATACCGAATACGCAGTATTTT. Translating it yields CASAESATIPNTQYF.

This clone came up once. The chain links TRBV2 to TRBJ2-1; 8 bases are a match to TRBD2. Unmatched junction bases numbered 17, after V lost 8 bases and J lost 11 bases. Germline V CDR1 and CDR2: SNHLY, FYNNEI. This CDR3 is built from 15 residues. The CDR3 loop reads CASDPFRGGPGKQFF. In DNA, the CDR3 is TGTGCCAGCGATCCTTTTCGCGGGGGGCCTGGTAAGCAGTTCTTC.

CDR3 bases: TGTGCCAGCAGCCCCCTGACAGGAAACTTCAATGAGCAGTTCTTC. Translation: CASSPLTGNFNEQFF. J is TRBJ2-1 and V is TRBV7-3; perhaps TRBD1 as D (6 bases). Germline loops: CDR1 SGHTA, CDR2 FQGTGA. Trimming pared 5 bases from V and 6 bases from J, leaving 17 bases between. CDR3 length: 15 residues.

This clone has just a few counts. This sequence joins TRBV11-2 and TRBJ1-6; D might be TRBD1 (5 bases). The CDR3 length is 15 residues. Germline V gene data show CDR1 as SGHAT and CDR2 as FQNNGV. Trimming shortened V by 2 bases and J by 7 bases, and 12 bases separated the two germline ends. CDR3 sequence reads: CASSLSDSLNSPLHF. In DNA, the CDR3 is TGTGCCAGCAGCTTATCCGACAGCCTAAATTCACCCCTCCACTTT.

This chain links TRBV4-2 with TRBJ2-3, with 8 bases lining up with TRBD2. Trimming cost V 1 base and J 4 bases; bases outside gene matches: 4. This CDR3 is built from 15 residues. Looked up from germline, CDR1 is LGHNA and CDR2 is YNFKEQ. CDR3 protein: CASSQAGGISDTQYF. CDR3 in DNA: TGTGCCAGCAGCCAAGCGGGGGGGATCTCAGATACGCAGTATTTT.

As concerns this clone: A junction end diverges from the germline sequence, so it may reflect a read error. J is TRBJ2-3 and V is TRBV19; the D is unclear. CDR3 length equals 10 residues. Germline V gene sequence: CDR1 LNHDA, CDR2 SQIVND (reference sequence). CDR3 nucleotides: TGTGCCAGTAGTGGGTTCGAACTAAGTTTT. Amino acid sequence: CASSGFELSF.

A note on this clone: Other nucleotide sequences in the sample specify the same CDR3. The chain links TRBV7-2 to TRBJ2-7; D is undetermined. V gave up 0 bases and J gave up 0 bases, with 3 bases separating them. Germline CDR1 reads SGHTA; CDR2 reads FQGNSA. This CDR3 has 13 amino acids. CDR3 protein: CASSLASSYEQYF. CDR3 DNA: TGTGCCAGCAGCTTAGCTAGCTCCTACGAGCAGTACTTC.

The gene calls are TRBV30 and TRBJ1-1, with a weak D call TRBD1 (6 bases). Between the trimmed V and J ends, which lost 0 bases and 3 bases, there was a span of 26 bases. Germline values: CDR1 GTSNPN, CDR2 SVGIG (reference sequence). This CDR3 region has 19 residues. The CDR3 region is CAWSVGLRNRDTLYTEAFF. The CDR3 coding sequence is TGTGCCTGGAGTGTAGGTCTTCGAAACCGGGACACCTTATACACTGAAGCTTTCTTT.

The J gene is TRBJ2-1, the V gene TRBV7-6, with 7 nucleotides matching TRBD2. This CDR3 has 14 amino acids. V lost 2 bases and J lost 6; bases outside the gene matches: 4. The germline gives CDR1 SGHVS, CDR2 FNYEAQ. As DNA, the CDR3 is TGTGCCAGCAGCTTACTACGGGAGGTCAATGAGCAGTTCTTC. Protein: CASSLLREVNEQFF.